The 23 T cell receptor beta chains below were found in one sample sequenced in a study of blood T cells in healthy people across ages. Using a J-beta primer mix together with a sample-barcoded 5' primer, a second PCR was run for 7 to 11 cycles. MiXCR, applied by TCRdb to the 5' RACE reads, yields one record per CDR3 protein. Among 800,000 to 1,300,000 distinct CDR3 sequences listed, almost 25% were seen once. These data were also reused for a study on T cells of mothers and their children.

The sequenced sample consisted of blood. The receptors come from a girl aged 2 to 10 in good health.

The V call is TRBV6-5, the J call TRBJ2-1, with TRBD2 matching over 10 bases. The V gene end was trimmed by 6 bases and the J gene end by 7 bases; junction bases not matched to a gene: 15. The CDR3 contains 17 residues. From germline, CDR1 is MNHEY and CDR2 SVGAGI. DNA for the CDR3: TGTGCCAGCAGATATCGTAGGGCTAGCGGGAGTCAGAATGAGCAGTTCTTC. Translated, it gives CASRYRRASGSQNEQFF.

This clonotype was recorded a few times. The chain joins TRBV12-3 or TRBV12-4 to TRBJ1-6; D not certain. V lost 7 bases and J 4 bases, leaving 11 bases between the germline ends. The CDR3 is made up of 14 amino acids. DNA for the CDR3: TGTGCCAGCACCTTTAGCCCATATAATTCACCCCTCCACTTT. Its protein product is CASTFSPYNSPLHF.

V is TRBV28 and J is TRBJ2-7; 12 bases align to TRBD2. The CDR3 is 15 residues long. Germline V gene sequence: CDR1 MDHEN, CDR2 SYDVKM. Unmatched junction bases numbered 7, after V lost 6 bases and J lost 4 bases. For the CDR3, the DNA is TGTGCCAGCAGGCCGCCGGGACTAGCGGGTTACGAGCAGTACTTC. Amino acid sequence: CASRPPGLAGYEQYF.

The chain uses TRBV2 and TRBJ2-1; 8 bases align to TRBD1. The CDR3 extends over 15 amino acids. Trimming cost V 10 bases and J 2 bases; bases outside gene matches: 10. Germline assignment: CDR1 SNHLY and CDR2 FYNNEI. The CDR3 is CAIVTGGSPYNEQFF. The CDR3, as DNA: TGTGCCATCGTCACAGGGGGTAGCCCCTACAATGAGCAGTTCTTC. Complete variable domain (other parts from reference TRBV2 and TRBJ2-1): EPEVTQTPSHQVTQMGQEVILRCVPISNHLYFYWYRQILGQKVEFLVSFYNNEISEKSEIFDDQFSVERPDGSNFTLKIRSTKLEDSAMYFCAIVTGGSPYNEQFFGPGTRLTVL.

The J gene is TRBJ2-1, the V gene TRBV4-2, with D unclear. The CDR3 length is 13 residues. Germline V CDR1 and CDR2: LGHNA, YNFKEQ. V was shortened by 3 bases and J by 7 bases, with 10 bases between the two germline ends. The CDR3 DNA reads TGTGCCAGCAGCCATCCCGTTGAGAATGAGCAGTTCTTC. Translated: CASSHPVENEQFF.

The chain couples TRBV28 to TRBJ2-1; no clear D gene. This CDR3 has 12 amino acids. Trimming took 2 bases from V and 7 from J, leaving 6 bases between them. Germline assignment: CDR1 MDHEN and CDR2 SYDVKM. The CDR3 region has the DNA TGTGCCAGCAGTTTACCCAGAAATGAGCAGTTCTTC. It encodes CASSLPRNEQFF. Looking up the rest from reference TRBV28 and TRBJ2-1 gives the full variable domain: DVKVTQSSRYLVKRTGEKVFLECVQDMDHENMFWYRQDPGLGLRLIYFSYDVKMKEKGDIPEGYSVSREKKERFSLILESASTNQTSMYLCASSLPRNEQFFGPGTRLTVL.

A few counts support this clonotype. This chain uses TRBV29-1 with TRBJ2-1; D is possibly TRBD2 (6 bases). The J call is in doubt because the DNA end fits TRBJ2-5 better. Looked up from germline, CDR1 is SQVTM and CDR2 is ANQGSEA. This CDR3 contains 13 residues. The CDR3 DNA reads TGCAGCGGAGGGGACTCATTAGAAGAGACCCAGTACTTC. Protein sequence: CSGGDSLEETQYF.

This sequence joins TRBV7-2 and TRBJ2-7; TRBD1 matches at 7 bases. CDR1 is SGHTA, CDR2 FQGNSA, per germline. CDR3 length: 15 residues. Germline trimming cut 3 bases from V and 3 bases from J; bases unmatched to any gene: 8. This chain's CDR3 is CASSLYRDSRYEQYF. The CDR3, as DNA: TGTGCCAGCAGCTTGTACAGGGACAGCCGCTACGAGCAGTACTTC.

This clonotype was observed a few times. J is TRBJ2-7 and V is TRBV7-6; TRBD1 matches at 8 bases. Germline assignment: CDR1 SGHVS and CDR2 FNYEAQ. The CDR3 is 15 amino acids. V gave up 1 base and J gave up 2 bases; unmatched junction bases: 4. CDR3 nucleotide sequence: TGTGCCAGCAGCTTAGTCGGGACAGGCGCCTACGAGCAGTACTTC. Translating it yields CASSLVGTGAYEQYF.

This clonotype was detected many times. The J gene is TRBJ2-3, the V gene TRBV9; 8 bases fit TRBD2. The CDR3 loop spans 13 amino acids. The germline CDR1 and CDR2 sequences are SGDLS and YYNGEE. The junction had 3 bases not matched to a gene; V was cut back by 7 bases and J by 2 bases. The DNA of the CDR3 is TGTGCCAGCCAAGCGGGAGACACAGATACGCAGTATTTT. Residues: CASQAGDTDTQYF.

This clonotype was recorded only once. The chain employs TRBV10-3 and TRBJ2-2; TRBD2 aligns across 8 bases. After removal of 6 bases from V and 5 bases from J, the junction contained 8 bases not matched to a gene. Germline lookup yields CDR1 ENHRY and CDR2 SYGVKD. There are 15 residues in the CDR3. Here the CDR3 reads CAISSGGAGTGELFF. The CDR3 DNA follows: TGTGCCATCAGCTCCGGGGGGGCCGGAACCGGGGAGCTGTTTTTT.

This clonotype has only a few counts. Possible read error: a much larger clone is one base away. The V call is TRBV7-3, the J call TRBJ1-2; D ambiguous. CDR3 length equals 13 residues. Per the germline V gene, CDR1 is SGHTA and CDR2 is FQGTGA. The V end was cut by 4 bases, the J end by 4 bases, with 10 bases between. The CDR3: CASSSGKGYGYTF. CDR3 nucleotides: TGTGCCAGCAGCTCCGGGAAAGGCTATGGCTACACCTTC. The full variable domain, completed using reference TRBV7-3 and TRBJ1-2, is GAGVSQTPSNKVTEKGKYVELRCDPISGHTALYWYRQSLGQGPEFLIYFQGTGAADDSGLPNDRFFAVRPEGSVSTLKIQRTERGDSAVYLCASSSGKGYGYTFGSGTRLTVV.

This clonotype occurred a few times. The V gene is TRBV6-2 or TRBV6-3, the J gene TRBJ1-1; 9 bases fit TRBD1. Germline assignment: CDR1 MNHEY and CDR2 SVGEGT. Germline trimming cut 9 bases from V and 0 bases from J; bases unmatched to any gene: 5. The CDR3 contains 14 residues. The CDR3 sequence is CASGDRALNTEAFF. Here the CDR3 DNA reads TGTGCCAGTGGGGACAGGGCCCTGAACACTGAAGCTTTCTTT.

This clonotype was detected a few times. The rearrangement links TRBV5-1 to TRBJ1-1; D remains unclear. The CDR3 runs 15 residues. V was shortened by 0 bases and J by 3 bases, with 12 bases between the two germline ends. Germline CDR1 SGHRS, CDR2 YFSETQ. DNA of the CDR3: TGCGCCAGCAGCTTGGCTTCCCTCGTGGACACTGAAGCTTTCTTT. This encodes CASSLASLVDTEAFF.

Regarding this clonotype: At one end the junction does not follow the germline gene, possibly because of a read error. The CDR3 protein is CASSPGRHTEFF. CDR3 coding DNA: TGTGCCAGCAGTCCGGGACGCCATACAGAGTTCTTC. The J gene is TRBJ2-5, the V gene TRBV12-3 or TRBV12-4; D assignment may be TRBD1 or TRBD2 (5 bases each). This CDR3 is 12 amino acids long.

Many counts were recorded for this clonotype. The chain carries TRBV6-5 and TRBJ1-1; D ambiguous. This CDR3 spans 13 amino acids. The V end lost 2 bases, the J end lost 1 base, and 5 bases lay between the germline ends. CDR1 MNHEY and CDR2 SVGAGI come from the germline V gene. This CDR3 is CASSYLGNTEAFF. The CDR3 region has the DNA TGTGCCAGCAGTTACCTGGGGAACACTGAAGCTTTCTTT.

This rearrangement joins TRBV29-1 to TRBJ2-5; TRBD1 might be the D (6 bases). The germline CDR1 and CDR2 sequences are SQVTM and ANQGSEA. The CDR3 consists of 12 residues. The CDR3 reads CNVDDRQETQYF. CDR3 sequence (DNA): TGCAACGTCGATGACAGGCAAGAGACCCAGTACTTC. Based on the CDR3 plus reference TRBV29-1 and TRBJ2-5, the full variable domain is SAVISQKPSRDICQRGTSLTIQCQVDSQVTMMFWYRQQPGQSLTLIATANQGSEATYESGFVIDKFPISRPNLTFSTLTVSNMSPEDSSIYLCNVDDRQETQYFGPGTRLLVL.

This clonotype was picked up a small number of times. This chain links TRBV7-9 with TRBJ2-1, with a weak D call TRBD1 (6 bases). The length of the CDR3 is 17 residues. V was pared by 2 bases and J by 12 bases, with 26 bases between. In germline, CDR1 is SEHNR, CDR2 FQNEAQ (reference sequence). Here the CDR3 DNA reads TGTGCCAGCAGCTTATACTACGAAAATGGGGGCGGTCTCGGGCAGTTCTTC. This sequence encodes CASSLYYENGGGLGQFF.

This clonotype was observed a handful of times. The V and J genes are TRBV7-3 and TRBJ1-2; D is perhaps TRBD1 (6 bases). The CDR3 covers 14 residues. V lost 5 bases to trimming and J lost 6 bases, with 16 bases between them. Germline-derived CDR1 and CDR2 are SGHTA and FQGTGA. As DNA, the CDR3 is TGTGCCAGCAGCCCCGGGGGGGCGAATGATGGCTACACCTTC. Amino acids: CASSPGGANDGYTF.

This clonotype was seen a few times. J is TRBJ1-6 and V is TRBV7-9; D not resolved. The germline CDR1 and CDR2 sequences are SEHNR and FQNEAQ (reference sequence). This CDR3 is built from 14 residues. Trimming removed 0 bases at V and 9 bases at J, with 9 bases between. CDR3 DNA sequence: TGTGCCAGCAGCTTAGCAGGGAGAGTTTCACCCCTCCACTTT. Translated, it gives CASSLAGRVSPLHF.

The chain couples TRBV27 to TRBJ2-1; TRBD2 might be the D (6 bases). Germline CDR1 is MNHEY and CDR2 is SMNVEV (reference sequence). The ends were cut back, 3 bases at V and 7 bases at J, with 13 bases in the middle. There are 14 residues in the CDR3. CDR3 coding DNA: TGTGCCAGCAGTTTGAGGGGACTTCTTAATGAGCAGTTCTTC. Its protein is CASSLRGLLNEQFF.

Many counts were recorded for this clonotype. The rearrangement joins TRBV29-1 to TRBJ2-5, with a tentative D call TRBD1 (5 bases). In germline, CDR1 is SQVTM, CDR2 ANQGSEA. The CDR3 covers 12 residues. Trimming shortened V by 5 bases and J by 3 bases, and 10 bases separated the two germline ends. The CDR3 here is CSVQGLEETQYF. The CDR3 DNA follows: TGCAGCGTTCAGGGTTTGGAAGAGACCCAGTACTTC.

This clonotype has a handful of counts. The chain carries TRBV12-3 or TRBV12-4 and TRBJ2-3; a possible D gene is TRBD1 (6 bases). This CDR3 region has 17 residues. V dropped 5 bases and J dropped 1 base, with 19 bases sitting between them. CDR3 nucleotide sequence: TGTGCCAGCAGTCCCGGACTCGACAGGATAGGCACAGATACGCAGTATTTT. Translated: CASSPGLDRIGTDTQYF.